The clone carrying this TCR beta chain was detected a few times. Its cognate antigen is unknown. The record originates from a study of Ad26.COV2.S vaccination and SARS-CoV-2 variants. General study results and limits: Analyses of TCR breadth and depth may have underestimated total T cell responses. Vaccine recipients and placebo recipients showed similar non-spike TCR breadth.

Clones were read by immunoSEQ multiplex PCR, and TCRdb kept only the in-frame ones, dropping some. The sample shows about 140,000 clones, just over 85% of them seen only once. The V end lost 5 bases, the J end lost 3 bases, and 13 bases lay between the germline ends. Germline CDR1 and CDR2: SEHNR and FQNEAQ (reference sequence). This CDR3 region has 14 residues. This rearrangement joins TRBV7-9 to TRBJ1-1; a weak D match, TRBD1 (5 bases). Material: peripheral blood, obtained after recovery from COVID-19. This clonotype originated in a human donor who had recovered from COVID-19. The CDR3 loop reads CASSKDRFHTEAFF. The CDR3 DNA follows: TGTGCCAGCAGCAAAGACAGATTCCACACTGAAGCTTTCTTT. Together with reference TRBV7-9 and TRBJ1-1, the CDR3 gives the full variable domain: DTGVSQNPRHKITKRGQNVTFRCDPISEHNRLYWYRQTLGQGPEFLTYFQNEAQLEKSRLLSDRFSAERPKGSFSTLEIQRTEQGDSAMYLCASSKDRFHTEAFFGQGTRLTVV.